These 4 T cell receptor beta chains were all obtained from the same sample, sequenced in a study of cytomegalovirus exposure and HLA in healthy donors. 60 Vbeta and 13 Jbeta primers were used in PCR. The repertoire was sequenced with immunoSEQ multiplex PCR; TCRdb's copy has only in-frame clones and lacks some. The sample holds 120,000 or so clones, about two thirds seen once. The specimen sequenced was PBMCs. The receptors here all came from a young man in good health and CMV-seronegative.

This clone was seen once. The rearrangement links TRBV11-3 to TRBJ1-1; TRBD1 might be the D (6 bases). Germline-derived CDR1 and CDR2 are SGHNT and YENEEA. V lost 1 base and J 6 bases, leaving 12 bases between the germline ends. The CDR3 length is 14 residues. The CDR3 reads CASSLVPDSPEAFF. The CDR3 DNA reads TGTGCCAGCAGCTTAGTACCGGACAGCCCTGAAGCTTTCTTT.

The chain combines TRBV7-3 with TRBJ2-7, with 10 bases that match TRBD1. Germline V gene sequence: CDR1 SGHTA, CDR2 FQGTGA. The trim removed 0 bases at V and 6 bases at J, leaving 5 bases unmatched. CDR3 size: 15 residues. CDR3 nucleotide sequence: TGTGCCAGCAGCTTAACGGGACAGGGGTCGGGCGAGCAGTACTTC. It translates to CASSLTGQGSGEQYF.

J is TRBJ2-5 and V is TRBV7-3, with D possibly matching TRBD2 (6 bases). Germline lookup yields CDR1 SGHTA and CDR2 FQGTGA. The CDR3 loop spans 15 amino acids. The V end was cut by 4 bases, the J end by 4 bases, with 16 bases between. CDR3 in amino acids: CASSSTEGFGETQYF. The CDR3, as DNA: TGTGCCAGCAGCTCAACGGAGGGCTTCGGAGAGACCCAGTACTTC.

This chain joins TRBV5-6 and TRBJ1-2; 9 bases are a match to TRBD1. The CDR3 length is 17 residues. Germline-derived CDR1 and CDR2 are SGHDT and YYEEEE. V lost 4 bases, J lost 0 bases, and 10 bases stayed unmatched. DNA for the CDR3: TGTGCCAGCAGCCTGCGGACAGGGGCCACCTCTAACTATGGCTACACCTTC. Translated, it gives CASSLRTGATSNYGYTF.